This TCR beta chain was observed in a study of T cell responses to AZD1222 COVID-19 vaccine. Findings and limits, study-wide: Regions 160-218 and 743-854 dominated among vaccine-associated CD4 TCRs spanning spike. Donors were chiefly white British, with a greater number of females, and clonal diversity was perhaps underestimated. Two doses of AZD1222 preceded a rise in Spike-specific TCR breadth and depth.

Timing groups of about 4 and about 12 weeks for second doses were pooled. Trimming removed 1 base from V and 0 bases from J, with 21 bases in between. Germline CDR1 LNHNV, CDR2 YYDKDF (reference sequence). The CDR3 has 20 residues. As to this clone: Its specificity is unknown.

Generated by immunoSEQ multiplex PCR, the TCRdb table keeps only in-frame clones and is missing some. The sample contains 130,000 or so clones, 91% of which appear only once. The chain joins TRBV15 to TRBJ1-4; possibly TRBD1 for D (5 bases). The sequencing used peripheral blood, collected 28 days after the second AZD1222 dose. The sequence was collected from an adult who received the AZD1222 COVID-19 vaccine. The CDR3 DNA is TGTGCCACCAGCAGAGGCAGCTGGGGGACGGACTATGCAACTAATGAAAAACTGTTTTTT. It codes for CATSRGSWGTDYATNEKLFF.